This T cell receptor beta chain was identified during a study of human T cells and chemical hapten exposure. Study information: Enrolled patients were predominantly female and had alopecia areata, totalis or universalis. Study outcomes and limitations: TCRs at a frequency above 1 in 1000 stayed unchanged with DPC sensitization. Donors had alopecia, so their immune response may differ from healthy people's.

This clonotype was seen repeatedly, ten times or more. Its antigen is as yet unknown. Time point specified: pre-sensitization, week 0. Treatment noted: therapeutic diphenylcyclopropenone sensitization with weekly scalp DPC. J gave up 3 bases and V 5 bases, and 4 bases lay outside the gene matches. The germline gives CDR1 MNHEY, CDR2 SVGAGI. The CDR3 spans 15 residues. From the RACE reads, TCRdb called clonotypes with MiXCR, one entry per CDR3 protein. The sample holds 85,000 to 100,000 distinct CDR3 sequences, 10% to 11% seen once. The receptor was isolated from a woman aged 60 to 75 with alopecia areata. Some clones in this sample may be carry-over from other donors' samples. Specimen: whole blood, collected in connection with sensitization to the hapten diphenylcyclopropenone (DPC). This sequence joins TRBV6-5 and TRBJ1-4; the match to TRBD1 covers 9 bases. Here the CDR3 reads CASSTTGGANEKLFF. The CDR3 DNA reads TGTGCCAGCAGTACGACAGGGGGGGCTAATGAAAAACTGTTTTTT.